The 19 T cell receptor beta chains below all came from one sample that was sequenced in a study of long-term antiretroviral therapy in people with HIV (dated by TCRdb to 2022 to 2024). The immunoSEQ hsTCRB v3.0 assay was used at survey level resolution to sequence the TRB variable region. This is the immuneACCESS table as TCRdb keeps it, with only in-frame sequences that have V and J called. A part of the clones is gone; compared with another copy, unresolved V genes explain less than half, and the rest is unexplained. The sample records 30,000 to 45,000 clones, about 80% of which are singletons. Jointly, the top ten make up under 6.5% of the sample. This material consisted of unsorted PBMCs, taken 3.4 years after starting antiretroviral therapy. The receptor set was obtained from a young man with HIV.

The chain employs TRBV4-3 and TRBJ2-7, with 7 bases lining up with TRBD1. Germline CDR1 and CDR2: LGHNA and YSLEER. Trimming took 5 bases from V and 6 from J; bases not matched to a gene: 7. The CDR3 covers 13 residues. CDR3 region: CASSSTGVAEQYF. CDR3 nucleotide sequence: TGCGCCAGCAGCTCCACAGGGGTGGCCGAGCAGTACTTC.

As to this clone: The junction shows a germline mismatch at one end, possibly a read error. V is TRBV11-2 and J is TRBJ2-7, with 8 bases lining up with TRBD1. Looked up from germline, CDR1 is SGHAT and CDR2 is FQNNGV. CDR3 length: 12 residues. The chain's CDR3 is CASSRQGNPNFF. The CDR3 DNA follows: TGTGCCAGCAGTAGACAGGGGAACCCAAACTTTTTC.

The chain employs TRBV6-6 and TRBJ2-7; the match to TRBD2 covers 12 bases. Trimming took 1 base from V and 5 from J; bases not matched to a gene: 3. Germline V lookup: CDR1 MNHNY, CDR2 SVGAGI (reference sequence). This CDR3 comprises 15 residues. The CDR3 sequence: CASSYLTSGSNEQYF. The CDR3 DNA is TGTGCCAGCAGTTACTTGACTAGCGGGAGTAACGAGCAGTACTTC.

CDR3 nucleotides: TGTGCCAGCAGCCCCAGCGGGGATTGGGATGAGCAGTTCTTC. Amino acid sequence: CASSPSGDWDEQFF. The genes are TRBV7-9 and TRBJ2-1; TRBD2 aligns across 7 bases. V lost 5 bases, J lost 8 bases, and 9 bases stayed unmatched. This CDR3 comprises 14 residues. Germline values: CDR1 SEHNR, CDR2 FQNEAQ (reference sequence).

The chain couples TRBV19 to TRBJ2-6; 9 nucleotides agree with TRBD1. Germline CDR1 is LNHDA and CDR2 is SQIVND (reference sequence). The CDR3 is 19 residues long. The J segment lost 3 bases and the V segment lost 5 bases, leaving 14 bases of the junction unmatched. The CDR3 DNA reads TGTGCCAGTAGTCCTTTTCGACGGACAGGGGTAGTTGGGGCCAACGTCCTGACTTTC. Its translation: CASSPFRRTGVVGANVLTF.

The V gene is TRBV4-3, the J gene TRBJ2-7; 8 nucleotides agree with TRBD1. The CDR3 has 14 amino acids. Germline V gene data show CDR1 as LGHNA and CDR2 as YSLEER. Trimming took 4 bases from V and 2 from J; bases not matched to a gene: 4. The CDR3 region is CASSLETGAYEQYF. DNA of the CDR3: TGCGCCAGCAGCCTAGAGACAGGGGCCTACGAGCAGTACTTC.

The chain has TRBV28 and TRBJ2-7, with 9 bases fitting TRBD1. CDR1 and CDR2 (germline): MDHEN, SYDVKM. V gave up 6 bases and J gave up 3 bases; unmatched junction bases: 6. The CDR3 has 14 residues. As DNA, the CDR3 is TGTGCCAGCAGCCTAGTGGGACAGGGCTACGAGCAGTACTTC. Amino acids: CASSLVGQGYEQYF.

The chain combines TRBV13 with TRBJ2-4, with D possibly being TRBD1 (6 bases). The CDR3 length is 18 residues. CDR1 is PRHDT, CDR2 FYEKMQ, per germline (reference sequence). Trimming left V 4 bases short and J 0 bases short, with 19 bases between. The DNA for the CDR3 is TGTGCCAGCAGCTACCTAGGACAGTCGGGGATAGCCAAAAACATTCAGTACTTC. Protein sequence: CASSYLGQSGIAKNIQYF.

This chain uses TRBV7-3 with TRBJ2-1, with D perhaps TRBD2 (5 bases). Per the germline V gene, CDR1 is SGHTA and CDR2 is FQGTGA. The CDR3 length is 15 residues. The ends were cut back, 0 bases at V and 8 bases at J, with 14 bases in the middle. The CDR3 reads CASSLTGRTVDEQFF. The CDR3 coding sequence is TGTGCCAGCAGCTTAACAGGGAGAACAGTAGATGAGCAGTTCTTC.

In this sample, this clone turned up a few times. This chain connects TRBV19 to TRBJ2-7; D is unclear. Per the germline V gene, CDR1 is LNHDA and CDR2 is SQIVND (reference sequence). Trimming pared 2 bases from V and 9 bases from J, leaving 14 bases between. The CDR3 consists of 13 residues. CDR3 sequence (DNA): TGTGCCAGTAGTATAAGTCGGGCAGAGAGGCAGTACTTC. This encodes CASSISRAERQYF. The full variable domain, its missing parts supplied by reference TRBV19 and TRBJ2-7, is DGGITQSPKYLFRKEGQNVTLSCEQNLNHDAMYWYRQDPGQGLRLIYYSQIVNDFQKGDIAEGYSVSREKKESFPLTVTSAQKNPTAFYLCASSISRAERQYFGPGTRLTVT.

This rearrangement joins TRBV19 to TRBJ2-1; D unclear. CDR1 and CDR2 (germline): LNHDA, SQIVND (reference sequence). The CDR3 sequence is 12 residues long. Between the trimmed V and J ends, which lost 3 bases and 5 bases, there was a span of 5 bases. Here the CDR3 DNA reads TGTGCCAGTAGTATCGGACACAATGAGCAGTTCTTC. Translation gives CASSIGHNEQFF.

The chain couples TRBV4-1 to TRBJ1-5, with 7 bases aligning to TRBD1. The germline V gene has CDR1 MGHRA and CDR2 YSYEKL. This CDR3 is built from 16 residues. With 2 bases clipped from V and 3 bases from J, the junction kept 7 bases outside the gene matches. CDR3: CASSQLGQAFNQPQHF. The CDR3 DNA is TGCGCCAGCAGCCAACTAGGACAGGCTTTCAATCAGCCCCAGCATTTT.

The chain carries TRBV7-2 and TRBJ2-7; TRBD2 matches 14 bases. The CDR3 contains 19 residues. The germline V gene has CDR1 SGHTA and CDR2 FQGNSA. The V segment lost 0 bases and the J segment 3 bases; nucleotides outside the gene matches: 10. CDR3 in DNA: TGTGCCAGCAGCTTAGCGCCGGGGGGGACTAGCGGGAGAATCTACGAGCAGTACTTC. Its protein is CASSLAPGGTSGRIYEQYF.

This clone has just one count. The V and J genes are TRBV5-1 and TRBJ1-5; D possibly corresponds to TRBD1 (6 bases). V gave up 0 bases and J gave up 1 base, with 8 bases separating them. CDR1 is SGHRS, CDR2 YFSETQ, per germline. The CDR3 consists of 15 residues. In DNA, the CDR3 is TGCGCCAGCAGCTTGGGCGGGGGCAGCAATCAGCCCCAGCATTTT. Translated: CASSLGGGSNQPQHF.

The chain combines TRBV6-5 with TRBJ2-3; 7 nucleotides agree with TRBD2. V dropped 6 bases and J dropped 4; count of bases not matched to a gene: 4. This CDR3 has 13 amino acids. Germline V lookup: CDR1 MNHEY, CDR2 SVGAGI. The CDR3 loop reads CASRGGVPDTQYF. The CDR3 region has the DNA TGTGCCAGCAGGGGGGGGGTCCCAGATACGCAGTATTTT.

This clone was seen a single time. The V call is TRBV7-2, the J call TRBJ2-3; no clear D gene. CDR1 SGHTA and CDR2 FQGNSA come from the germline V gene. With 5 bases removed from V and 0 bases from J, the gap between germline ends came to 15 bases. This CDR3 comprises 16 residues. The CDR3 here is CASSPNMVGSTDTQYF. CDR3 sequence (DNA): TGTGCCAGCAGCCCTAACATGGTAGGCAGCACAGATACGCAGTATTTT.

This clone has a single count. CDR3 loop: CASSPAGEAYEQYF. For the CDR3, the DNA is TGTGCCAGCAGTCCAGCGGGAGAGGCCTACGAGCAGTACTTC. The chain links TRBV5-6 to TRBJ2-7, with 8 bases lining up with TRBD2. The CDR3 is made up of 14 amino acids. With 5 bases clipped from V and 2 bases from J, the junction kept 6 bases outside the gene matches. Germline CDR1 and CDR2: SGHDT and YYEEEE.

The gene calls are TRBV19 and TRBJ2-7; maybe TRBD2 (6 bases). V shed 7 bases and J shed 4 bases, with 11 bases lying between them. CDR1 is LNHDA and CDR2 is SQIVND in the germline V gene (reference sequence). The CDR3 is 12 residues long. In nucleotides, the CDR3 is TGTGCCAGTACCGATGGGGGGTACGAGCAGTACTTC. Translating it yields CASTDGGYEQYF.

This chain connects TRBV7-8 to TRBJ2-1; 14 nucleotides align to TRBD2. The CDR3 has 19 residues. Germline CDR1 is SGHVS and CDR2 is FQNEAQ. After removal of 6 bases from V and 8 bases from J, the junction contained 18 bases not matched to a gene. The CDR3 loop is CASRVPGQGGTSGSDEQFF. As DNA, the CDR3 is TGTGCCAGCAGGGTCCCTGGACAGGGCGGGACTAGCGGGAGCGATGAGCAGTTCTTC.